This T cell receptor (beta chain) derives from a study of blood T cell repertoires in COVID-19. Across the whole study: Sources were T cells, B-cell-depleted T cells, or PBMCs; the material itself was cDNA or gDNA.

The germline CDR1 and CDR2 sequences are LGHDT and YNNKEL (reference sequence). V trimming: 1 base; J trimming: 5 bases; junction bases outside the gene matches: 4. The CDR3 loop spans 14 amino acids. Profiling relied on immunoSEQ multiplex PCR, and the TCRdb table lists in-frame clones only, not all of them. This sample has 350,000 to 400,000 clones, with roughly 89% found just once. Material for sequencing was PBMCs or T cells enriched from blood (not recorded which). The sequence was obtained from a woman aged 25-40 years who had recovered from COVID-19. The chain couples TRBV3-1 (or the pseudogene TRBV3-2) to TRBJ1-2; 7 nucleotides line up with TRBD1. CDR3 in amino acids: CASSQVEGAYGYTF. The CDR3 DNA follows: TGTGCCAGCAGCCAAGTTGAGGGGGCTTATGGCTACACCTTC.